These 14 T cell receptor beta chains share one sample of origin, sequenced in a study of naive and memory T cell subsets. Amplification of ligated cDNA took four PCR rounds with SP2 and nested alpha and beta constant primers. TCRdb reprocessed the 5' RACE reads with MiXCR, giving one entry per CDR3 protein. This table holds more than 60,000 distinct CDR3 sequences, less than 10% found once. The library had UMIs added by 3' ligation of an oligonucleotide to TCR cDNA. The receptors come from a female donor in good health.

This clonotype was seen more than once but under ten times. The rearrangement links TRBV6-1 to TRBJ1-1, with D possibly matching TRBD1 (5 bases). The CDR3 contains 14 residues. The V gene's germline CDR1 is MNHNS and CDR2 SASEGT. V dropped 7 bases and J dropped 6 bases, with 18 bases sitting between them. Written as DNA, the CDR3 is TGTGCCAGCACCAATAAGTGGGGGGGGTCTGAAGCTTTCTTT. Protein sequence: CASTNKWGGSEAFF.

The J gene is TRBJ1-1, the V gene TRBV12-3 or TRBV12-4; D perhaps matches TRBD1 (6 bases). The length of the CDR3 is 17 residues. Trimming removed 4 bases from V and 2 bases from J, with 20 bases in between. The CDR3, as DNA: TGTGCCAGCAGTTCACCGAGGGGGGGCAGGGCCAACACTGAAGCTTTCTTT. Amino acid sequence: CASSSPRGGRANTEAFF.

The chain couples TRBV19 to TRBJ1-1, with D unresolved. The CDR3 consists of 12 residues. The V end was cut by 7 bases, the J end by 13 bases, with 19 bases between. Germline V lookup: CDR1 LNHDA, CDR2 SQIVND (reference sequence). The CDR3 sequence: CASTDRWAPVFF. DNA for the CDR3: TGTGCCAGTACCGACCGTTGGGCCCCCGTTTTCTTT.

This clonotype was recorded a few times. The chain joins TRBV27 to TRBJ2-7; D gene unclear. Germline V gene sequence: CDR1 MNHEY, CDR2 SMNVEV (reference sequence). Deletions cut 4 bases from V and 0 bases from J, with 13 bases between. This CDR3 contains 15 residues. In DNA, the CDR3 is TGTGCCAGCAGTTATGCGGCCTCGAGCTCCTACGAGCAGTACTTC. Translating it yields CASSYAASSSYEQYF.

The chain employs TRBV14 and TRBJ2-7; the D is unclear. V was trimmed by 1 base and J by 5 bases, leaving 15 bases between them. Per the germline V gene, CDR1 is SGHDN and CDR2 is FVKESK. The CDR3 is 15 amino acids. The CDR3 DNA follows: TGTGCCAGCAGCCAAGCCCAAGCTGTCGGGCACGAGCAGTACTTC. It encodes CASSQAQAVGHEQYF. The full variable domain, rest sourced from reference TRBV14 and TRBJ2-7, is EAGVTQFPSHSVIEKGQTVTLRCDPISGHDNLYWYRRVMGKEIKFLLHFVKESKQDESGMPNNRFLAERTGGTYSTLKVQPAELEDSGVYFCASSQAQAVGHEQYFGPGTRLTVT.

The chain employs TRBV6-6 and TRBJ1-2, with D perhaps TRBD1 (5 bases). CDR1 and CDR2 from the germline V gene are MNHNY and SVGAGI (reference sequence). V dropped 2 bases and J dropped 3 bases, with 10 bases sitting between them. This CDR3 has 14 amino acids. The CDR3 sequence is CASSYGRADYGYTF. DNA for the CDR3: TGTGCCAGCAGTTACGGCAGGGCTGACTATGGCTACACCTTC.

There are a few counts of this clonotype. V is TRBV10-3 and J is TRBJ1-1; no clear D. Looked up from germline, CDR1 is ENHRY and CDR2 is SYGVKD. Trimming stripped 3 bases from V and 2 bases from J, with 13 bases between. The length of the CDR3 is 15 residues. CDR3 nucleotide sequence: TGTGCCATCAGTGACCCCGGGAGTCGAAACACTGAAGCTTTCTTT. Translated: CAISDPGSRNTEAFF.

The chain carries TRBV29-1 and TRBJ2-1; possibly TRBD2 for D (5 bases). The V end lost 4 bases, the J end lost 7 bases, and 23 bases lay between the germline ends. Germline V gives CDR1 SQVTM, CDR2 ANQGSEA. This CDR3 contains 16 residues. In DNA form, the CDR3 reads TGCAGCGTTGTGATTGCAAGCGCCCCGCTAGCTAATGAGCAGTTCTTC. Translated: CSVVIASAPLANEQFF.

This clonotype occurred many times. V gene TRBV5-1 combines with J gene TRBJ2-1, with D possibly matching TRBD1 (6 bases). Germline V lookup: CDR1 SGHRS, CDR2 YFSETQ. Trimming stripped 4 bases from V and 6 bases from J, with 17 bases between. The CDR3 is made up of 15 amino acids. The CDR3 spells CASSRTEAGGNEQFF. DNA for the CDR3: TGCGCCAGCAGCAGGACAGAAGCTGGGGGCAATGAGCAGTTCTTC.

J is TRBJ2-1 and V is TRBV19; D perhaps matches TRBD1 (6 bases). CDR1 is LNHDA and CDR2 is SQIVND in the germline V gene (reference sequence). V gave up 4 bases and J gave up 15 bases, with 16 bases separating them. The CDR3 contains 12 residues. Written as DNA, the CDR3 is TGTGCCAGTAGTACGACGACAGGCCGTCCGTTCTTC. This sequence encodes CASSTTTGRPFF.

This clonotype has at least ten counts. CDR3 sequence: CASRENTEAFF. Written as DNA, the CDR3 is TGTGCCTCCAGGGAGAACACTGAAGCTTTCTTT. The genes are TRBV6-1 and TRBJ1-1, with D possibly matching TRBD1 (5 bases). Germline CDR1 MNHNS, CDR2 SASEGT. The CDR3 contains 11 residues. V shed 11 bases and J shed 1 base, with 8 bases lying between them.

The chain joins TRBV11-2 to TRBJ2-7; D unclear. The CDR3 contains 13 residues. V dropped 3 bases and J dropped 7 bases, with 13 bases sitting between them. Germline assignment: CDR1 SGHAT and CDR2 FQNNGV. The CDR3 sequence: CASSFGPMVEQYF. The CDR3 DNA reads as TGTGCCAGCAGCTTTGGCCCCATGGTAGAGCAGTACTTC.

This clonotype was seen more than once but under ten times. The chain links TRBV5-1 to TRBJ2-5; 12 bases are shared with TRBD2. The ends lost 4 bases at V and 2 bases at J; junction bases unmatched: 3. The V gene's germline CDR1 is SGHRS and CDR2 YFSETQ. This CDR3 region has 15 residues. CDR3 in DNA: TGCGCCAGCAGCGTGACTAGCGGGAGTCAAGAGACCCAGTACTTC. It specifies CASSVTSGSQETQYF.

This clonotype occurred a few times. The chain carries TRBV9 and TRBJ2-3; D unclear. In germline, CDR1 is SGDLS, CDR2 YYNGEE. Trimming removed 0 bases at V and 6 bases at J, with 8 bases between. The CDR3 runs to 13 residues. Here the CDR3 DNA reads TGTGCCAGCAGCGTAGTAGACACGGATACGCAGTATTTT. Translating gives CASSVVDTDTQYF.